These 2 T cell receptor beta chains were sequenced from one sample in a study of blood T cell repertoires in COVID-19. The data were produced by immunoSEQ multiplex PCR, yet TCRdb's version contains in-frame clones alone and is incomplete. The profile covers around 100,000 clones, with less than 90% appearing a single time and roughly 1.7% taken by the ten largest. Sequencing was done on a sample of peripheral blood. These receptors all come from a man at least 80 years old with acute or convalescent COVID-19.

The CDR3 spells CASRQGVSLGPQHF. CDR3 coding DNA: TGTGCCAGCAGACAGGGGGTTTCATTAGGGCCCCAGCATTTT. The genes are TRBV2 and TRBJ1-5; 8 bases fit TRBD1. Trimming at V came to 6 bases and at J to 9 bases, leaving 10 bases not matched to a gene. CDR1 SNHLY and CDR2 FYNNEI come from the germline V gene. The CDR3 totals 14 residues.

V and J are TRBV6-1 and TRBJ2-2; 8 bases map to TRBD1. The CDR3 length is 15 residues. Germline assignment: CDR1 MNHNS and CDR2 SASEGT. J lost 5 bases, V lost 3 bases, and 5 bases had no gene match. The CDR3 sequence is CASSDRGRGTGELFF. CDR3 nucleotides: TGTGCCAGCAGTGACAGGGGGCGAGGGACCGGGGAGCTGTTTTTT.